Below are 22 T cell receptor beta chains sequenced from a single sample in a study of T-cell reconstitution after alpha-beta-depleted transplantation in children. Unique molecular identifiers were built into the TCRbeta library. Each CDR3 protein is one row after TCRdb ran MiXCR on the PCR reads. The repertoire holds over 400,000 distinct CDR3 sequences, with roughly two fifths as singletons. Sequenced material: PBMCs, taken before TCRalphabeta/CD19-depleted stem cell transplant. The receptors were gathered from a girl aged 2 to 10 with aplastic anemia, due to receive a stem cell transplant.

This clonotype has a count of ten or more. The chain joins TRBV20-1 to TRBJ2-5, with 8 bases fitting TRBD1. The CDR3 is made up of 10 amino acids. Germline-derived CDR1 and CDR2 are DFQATT and SNEGSKA (reference sequence). CDR3 coding DNA: TGCAGGACAGGGGATGAGACCCAGTACTTC. This sequence encodes CRTGDETQYF.

The genes are TRBV29-1 and TRBJ1-2; a weak D match, TRBD1 (5 bases). The V and J ends lost 3 bases and 5 bases respectively, with 10 bases between them. The CDR3 has 12 amino acids. Germline V lookup: CDR1 SQVTM, CDR2 ANQGSEA. CDR3: CSVDPGRYGYTF. The CDR3 coding sequence is TGCAGCGTTGATCCGGGACGGTATGGCTACACCTTC.

This clonotype occurred a few times. This chain links TRBV28 with TRBJ2-7, with 9 bases matching TRBD1. The CDR3 is made up of 15 amino acids. V was clipped by 8 bases and J by 2 bases; unmatched bases: 10. CDR1 is MDHEN, CDR2 SYDVKM, per germline. The chain's CDR3 is CASGIGGTGTYEQYF. DNA for the CDR3: TGTGCCAGCGGCATTGGGGGGACAGGGACCTACGAGCAGTACTTC.

The chain uses TRBV5-1 and TRBJ2-1, with D possibly matching TRBD2 (6 bases). The germline V and J ends were trimmed by 6 bases and 5 bases, with 18 bases remaining between them. The germline gives CDR1 SGHRS, CDR2 YFSETQ. The CDR3 has 15 residues. The CDR3 sequence: CASTSIAGYDNEQFF. In DNA form, the CDR3 reads TGCGCCAGCACCAGTATCGCGGGATACGACAATGAGCAGTTCTTC.

The chain is built from TRBV21-1 and TRBJ2-7; the listed D gene, TRBD1, was not tested against the DNA. TRBV21-1 is a pseudogene segment. The CDR3 is made up of 16 amino acids. The CDR3 protein is CASSEHRDRGLDEQYF. CDR3 nucleotide sequence: TGTGCCAGCAGCGAACACCGGGACAGGGGGCTCGACGAGCAGTACTTC.

V usage is TRBV6-5 and J usage is TRBJ2-3, with 12 nucleotides matching TRBD2. Germline CDR1 MNHEY, CDR2 SVGAGI. There are 17 residues in the CDR3. Trimming removed 1 base from V and 2 bases from J; junction bases left unmatched: 4. CDR3 nucleotide sequence: TGTGCCAGCAGTTACTGGACTAGCGGGGCGAACACAGATACGCAGTATTTT. It translates to CASSYWTSGANTDTQYF.

V usage is TRBV5-1 and J usage is TRBJ1-1; no clear D gene. The CDR3 has 12 residues. Trimming cost V 2 bases and J 5 bases, with 7 bases left between them. Germline assignment: CDR1 SGHRS and CDR2 YFSETQ. The CDR3: CASSFSETEAFF. In nucleotides, the CDR3 is TGCGCCAGCAGCTTCAGCGAGACTGAAGCTTTCTTT.

The chain recombines TRBV6-1 with TRBJ2-7, with D possibly being TRBD2 (5 bases). CDR1 is MNHNS and CDR2 is SASEGT in the germline V gene. V was cut by 2 bases and J by 5 bases, with 13 bases left in between. The CDR3 contains 14 residues. CDR3 region: CASSESGGIDEQYF. CDR3 DNA sequence: TGTGCCAGCAGTGAAAGTGGAGGAATCGACGAGCAGTACTTC.

A word on this clonotype: It may be a read error: a sequence one base away is much more abundant. The rearrangement uses TRBV5-4 and TRBJ2-2; 7 bases map to TRBD1. The CDR3 is 15 residues long. Germline V gives CDR1 SGHNT, CDR2 YYREEE (reference sequence). The trim removed 7 bases at V and 4 bases at J, leaving 10 bases unmatched. CDR3 coding DNA: TGTGCCAGCGGCCCTCGACAGGGTAGCACCGGGGAGCTGTTTTTT. This codes for CASGPRQGSTGELFF.

This clonotype was seen at least ten times. DNA of the CDR3: TGCAGTGCTAGAGATGGGACAGGGTTCACCGGGGAGCTGTTTTTT. Protein product: CSARDGTGFTGELFF. V usage is TRBV20-1 and J usage is TRBJ2-2; 9 positions match TRBD1. The V gene's germline CDR1 is DFQATT and CDR2 SNEGSKA (reference sequence). V trimming: 0 bases; J trimming: 4 bases; junction bases outside the gene matches: 3. The CDR3 covers 15 residues.

This sequence joins TRBV29-1 and TRBJ1-2; 12 bases line up with TRBD1. The CDR3 consists of 14 residues. The germline gives CDR1 SQVTM, CDR2 ANQGSEA. The V segment lost 2 bases and the J segment 7 bases; nucleotides outside the gene matches: 5. CDR3 sequence reads: CSVERDRGLSGYTF. CDR3 nucleotide sequence: TGCAGCGTTGAACGGGACAGGGGGCTCTCTGGCTACACCTTC.

This CDR3 reads CATHMGQTGEQFF. The CDR3 DNA reads TGTGCCACCCATATGGGACAAACAGGTGAGCAGTTCTTC. The rearrangement links TRBV5-6 to TRBJ2-1; tentatively, D is TRBD1 (6 bases). Trimming pared 9 bases from V and 9 bases from J, leaving 19 bases between. There are 13 residues in the CDR3. Germline CDR1 is SGHDT and CDR2 is YYEEEE.

Points on this clonotype: One junction end disagrees with the germline gene, perhaps due to a read error. The J gene is TRBJ1-2, the V gene TRBV7-9; a possible D gene is TRBD1 (5 bases). The CDR3 runs to 13 residues. The germline CDR1 and CDR2 sequences are SEHNR and FQNEAQ (reference sequence). The CDR3 coding sequence is TGTGCCAGCAGTATGGACAAGCACTATGGCTACCCCTTC. This gives the protein CASSMDKHYGYPF.

The V call is TRBV20-1, the J call TRBJ1-2; 8 positions agree with TRBD1. Looked up from germline, CDR1 is DFQATT and CDR2 is SNEGSKA (reference sequence). The J segment lost 4 bases and the V segment lost 2 bases, leaving 3 bases of the junction unmatched. The CDR3 extends over 13 amino acids. The CDR3: CSARYTGGYGYTF. As DNA, the CDR3 is TGCAGTGCTAGATACACAGGGGGCTATGGCTACACCTTC.

This clonotype has just a few counts. The chain is built from TRBV12-3 or TRBV12-4 and TRBJ1-4; D is ambiguous. CDR3 length: 13 amino acids. The V gene lost 5 bases and the J gene lost 4 bases, with 8 bases spanning the gap. The CDR3 DNA reads TGTGCCAGCAGTAGGAGAAGTAATGAAAAACTGTTTTTT. It codes for CASSRRSNEKLFF.

This clonotype was counted at least ten times. The V call is TRBV27, the J call TRBJ2-1, with TRBD2 identical over 9 bases. This CDR3 region has 15 residues. J lost 0 bases, V lost 6 bases, and 3 bases had no gene match. Germline CDR1 and CDR2: MNHEY and SMNVEV (reference sequence). CDR3 in DNA: TGTGCCAGCAGGATAGCGGGAGTCTCCTACAATGAGCAGTTCTTC. It encodes CASRIAGVSYNEQFF.

This clonotype was counted between two and nine times. The chain couples TRBV20-1 to TRBJ2-1; TRBD1 agrees at 7 bases. The CDR3 is 14 amino acids. Trimming cost V 6 bases and J 6 bases; bases outside gene matches: 11. Germline lookup yields CDR1 DFQATT and CDR2 SNEGSKA (reference sequence). CDR3 sequence reads: CSAHRQGDLNEQFF. The CDR3 DNA is TGCAGTGCCCACAGGCAGGGGGACCTCAATGAGCAGTTCTTC.

The CDR3 DNA sequence: TGTGCCAGCAGTTACCGACAGGACTCTGGGGCCAACGTCCTGACTTTC. Protein sequence: CASSYRQDSGANVLTF. The V and J genes are TRBV6-5 and TRBJ2-6; a weak D match, TRBD1 (6 bases). CDR1 MNHEY and CDR2 SVGAGI come from the germline V gene. The germline V and J ends were trimmed by 2 bases and 0 bases, with 8 bases remaining between them. This CDR3 comprises 16 residues.

V gene TRBV28 combines with J gene TRBJ2-7; D is perhaps TRBD1 (6 bases). The V end lost 7 bases, the J end lost 1 base, and 11 bases lay between the germline ends. Germline CDR1 MDHEN, CDR2 SYDVKM. This CDR3 contains 13 residues. CDR3 DNA sequence: TGTGCCAGCACCTACGGACAGTCCTACGAGCAGTACTTC. Translation gives CASTYGQSYEQYF.

This clonotype was detected ten times or more. The chain uses TRBV7-2 and TRBJ2-1; 8 bases align to TRBD2. Germline values: CDR1 SGHTA, CDR2 FQGNSA. Trimming took 4 bases from V and 3 from J; bases not matched to a gene: 5. The CDR3 covers 15 residues. CDR3 in amino acids: CASSSLAGYYNEQFF. In nucleotides, the CDR3 is TGTGCCAGCAGCTCTTTAGCGGGGTACTACAATGAGCAGTTCTTC.

V gene TRBV7-9 combines with J gene TRBJ2-7; D is perhaps TRBD2 (5 bases). V shed 3 bases and J shed 3 bases, with 15 bases lying between them. The CDR3 is 15 residues long. Per germline, CDR1 SEHNR and CDR2 FQNEAQ (reference sequence). The DNA for the CDR3 is TGTGCCAGCAGCTTTCCTCGCTCCGGGAACTACGAGCAGTACTTC. It is translated as CASSFPRSGNYEQYF.

This clonotype has ten or more counts. The V call is TRBV7-8, the J call TRBJ2-5; 8 nucleotides line up with TRBD2. Germline CDR1 SGHVS, CDR2 FQNEAQ. The junction had 5 bases not matched to a gene; V was cut back by 7 bases and J by 1 base. The CDR3 contains 14 residues. CDR3: CASTDRGGQETQYF. CDR3 DNA sequence: TGTGCCAGCACCGATCGGGGGGGCCAAGAGACCCAGTACTTC. Full variable domain (remainder filled in from reference TRBV7-8 and TRBJ2-5): GAGVSQSPRYKVAKRGQDVALRCDPISGHVSLFWYQQALGQGPEFLTYFQNEAQLDKSGLPSDRFFAERPEGSVSTLKIQRTQQEDSAVYLCASTDRGGQETQYFGPGTRLLVL.